Following are 19 T cell receptor beta chains from one sample sequenced in a study of human T cells and chemical hapten exposure (dated by TCRdb to about 2021). Libraries were prepared through RACE. Sequencer: NextSeq 500. TCRdb reprocessing: public reads trimmed at Q25 with fastp, clones called with MiXCR, in-frame beta chains kept. Rows are unified per CDR3 protein, each entry keeping the most common DNA and genes. The sample yields some 180,000 distinct CDR3 sequences; around 24% were counted once. Approximately 6.7% of the sample is in the top ten clones. The time point label corresponds to: patch test 1, 2 weeks after DPC sensitization. The sample's treatment or condition, from its label and the paper: therapeutic diphenylcyclopropenone sensitization with weekly scalp DPC. This specimen consisted of whole blood, obtained in connection with sensitization to the hapten diphenylcyclopropenone (DPC). These receptors were taken from a woman aged 45-65 years with alopecia areata. Some clones in this sample may be carry-over from other donors' samples.

This clonotype was counted between two and nine times. This sequence joins TRBV11-2 and TRBJ2-1, with TRBD2 matching 7 bases. CDR3 size: 14 residues. Germline CDR1 SGHAT, CDR2 FQNNGV. J lost 0 bases, V lost 6 bases, and 2 bases had no gene match. The CDR3 region has the DNA TGTGCCAGCAGAAGGACTAGCTCCTACAATGAGCAGTTCTTC. As protein: CASRRTSSYNEQFF.

This clonotype was counted only a few times. The DNA for the CDR3 is TGTGCCAGCAGTTTAGTACAGGGTATTCAAGAGACCCAGTACTTC. It specifies CASSLVQGIQETQYF. The chain uses TRBV12-3 or TRBV12-4 and TRBJ2-5; possible D gene TRBD1, 6 bases. The germline V and J ends were trimmed by 1 base and 2 bases, with 11 bases remaining between them. This CDR3 has 15 amino acids.

This clonotype was picked up a small number of times. J is TRBJ2-1 and V is TRBV5-1; 8 nucleotides agree with TRBD2. Germline CDR1 and CDR2: SGHRS and YFSETQ. The CDR3 is 16 amino acids. With V trimmed by 0 bases and J by 2 bases, 4 bases remained unmatched. The CDR3 region has the DNA TGCGCCAGCAGCTTGGGCGGGACTAGGGCCTACAATGAGCAGTTCTTC. Amino acids: CASSLGGTRAYNEQFF. Using reference TRBV5-1 and TRBJ2-1 for the parts outside the CDR3, the full variable domain is KAGVTQTPRYLIKTRGQQVTLSCSPISGHRSVSWYQQTPGQGLQFLFEYFSETQRNKGNFPGRFSGRQFSNSRSEMNVSTLELGDSALYLCASSLGGTRAYNEQFFGPGTRLTVL.

CDR3 sequence reads: CASSFGGVSGANVLTF. The CDR3 nucleotides are TGCGCCAGCAGCTTTGGAGGGGTCTCGGGGGCCAACGTCCTGACTTTC. The chain has TRBV5-1 and TRBJ2-6; D is possibly TRBD2 (6 bases). V lost 2 bases and J 4 bases, leaving 13 bases between the germline ends. CDR3 length equals 16 residues. Germline V gene sequence: CDR1 SGHRS, CDR2 YFSETQ.

This clonotype was seen more than once but under ten times. The chain combines TRBV29-1 with TRBJ1-2; 8 bases are shared with TRBD1. V shed 1 base and J 3 bases; nucleotides not matched to a gene: 4. This CDR3 is 14 amino acids long. Germline V gene data show CDR1 as SQVTM and CDR2 as ANQGSEA. The CDR3 DNA follows: TGCAGCGTTGAAGTCCCAGGGGGCGACTATGGCTACACCTTC. Protein: CSVEVPGGDYGYTF.

This clonotype was seen only a few times. This sequence joins TRBV27 and TRBJ1-1, with D possibly matching TRBD1 (5 bases). V was trimmed by 6 bases and J by 2 bases, leaving 13 bases between them. Germline loops: CDR1 MNHEY, CDR2 SMNVEV (reference sequence). The CDR3 runs to 14 residues. CDR3 protein: CASRSVGVNTEAFF. For the CDR3, the DNA is TGTGCCAGCAGGAGTGTAGGGGTAAACACTGAAGCTTTCTTT.

This clonotype has a handful of counts. The chain couples TRBV10-3 to TRBJ2-3; D assignment may be TRBD1 or TRBD2 (5 bases each). V lost 8 bases, J lost 6 bases, and 6 bases lay in between. Germline CDR1 reads ENHRY; CDR2 reads SYGVKD. The CDR3 contains 10 residues. The CDR3 reads CAIRGDTQYF. In DNA form, the CDR3 reads TGTGCCATCCGGGGCGATACGCAGTATTTT.

In this sample, this clonotype turned up many times. The chain has TRBV29-1 and TRBJ2-5; possibly TRBD1 for D (6 bases). The ends were cut back, 1 base at V and 1 base at J, with 13 bases in the middle. This CDR3 has 15 residues. Germline CDR1 reads SQVTM; CDR2 reads ANQGSEA. CDR3 sequence: CSVEALNRAQETQYF. CDR3 sequence (DNA): TGCAGCGTTGAAGCTCTGAACAGGGCCCAAGAGACCCAGTACTTC.

This clonotype was found many times. The chain links TRBV20-1 to TRBJ2-2, with TRBD2 identical over 10 bases. V lost 1 base and J lost 6; bases outside the gene matches: 8. Germline-derived CDR1 and CDR2 are DFQATT and SNEGSKA (reference sequence). The CDR3 sequence is 16 residues long. In DNA, the CDR3 is TGCAGTGCTAGAGGTCGTCTAGCGGGAGATGCCGGGGAGCTGTTTTTT. It encodes CSARGRLAGDAGELFF.

This clonotype was counted a few times. The J gene is TRBJ1-5, the V gene TRBV20-1, with TRBD1 as a possible D gene (5 bases). The germline V gene encodes CDR1 DFQATT and CDR2 SNEGSKA (reference sequence). V shed 3 bases and J shed 11 bases, with 11 bases lying between them. The CDR3 totals 11 residues. The CDR3 sequence is CSASGGTTQHF. CDR3 DNA: TGCAGTGCTAGTGGGGGGACTACCCAGCATTTT.

The CDR3 sequence is CASSYNSRGQGPDTQYF. Written as DNA, the CDR3 is TGTGCCAGCAGTTACAACTCAAGAGGACAGGGCCCAGATACGCAGTATTTT. The V and J genes are TRBV6-5 and TRBJ2-3, with 8 nucleotides matching TRBD1. Trimming removed 2 bases from V and 4 bases from J; junction bases left unmatched: 11. Germline V gene sequence: CDR1 MNHEY, CDR2 SVGAGI. The CDR3 sequence is 17 residues long.

This clonotype was observed a handful of times. The chain carries TRBV2 and TRBJ2-1; D is ambiguous. The length of the CDR3 is 15 residues. In germline, CDR1 is SNHLY, CDR2 FYNNEI. The V gene lost 0 bases and the J gene lost 3 bases, with 9 bases spanning the gap. Written as DNA, the CDR3 is TGTGCCAGCAGTGAAGCTAATCCTGTCTACAATGAGCAGTTCTTC. It encodes CASSEANPVYNEQFF. Full variable domain (missing parts from reference TRBV2 and TRBJ2-1): EPEVTQTPSHQVTQMGQEVILRCVPISNHLYFYWYRQILGQKVEFLVSFYNNEISEKSEIFDDQFSVERPDGSNFTLKIRSTKLEDSAMYFCASSEANPVYNEQFFGPGTRLTVL.

This chain joins TRBV4-1 and TRBJ2-5; TRBD1 matches 7 bases. The CDR3 length is 13 residues. Germline V CDR1 and CDR2: MGHRA, YSYEKL. Trimming removed 5 bases from V and 6 bases from J; junction bases left unmatched: 6. DNA of the CDR3: TGCGCCAGCAGCACAGGGGACCTAAAGACCCAGTACTTC. This codes for CASSTGDLKTQYF.

With respect to this clonotype: Mismatch with germline at one junction end may stem from a read error. This sequence joins TRBV29-1 and TRBJ2-1, with 8 bases lining up with TRBD2. The CDR3 covers 11 residues. The germline V gene has CDR1 SQVTM and CDR2 ANQGSEA. DNA for the CDR3: TGCAGCGTAGACTTAGCGGGATGGTTGGTCTTC. This codes for CSVDLAGWLVF.

This sequence joins TRBV29-1 and TRBJ2-5, with D possibly TRBD1 on 6 matching bases. With 7 bases removed from V and 1 base from J, the gap between germline ends came to 10 bases. Germline V gene data show CDR1 as SQVTM and CDR2 as ANQGSEA. The CDR3 is made up of 12 amino acids. CDR3 residues: CSDGQPQETQYF. The CDR3 DNA sequence: TGCAGCGATGGACAGCCCCAAGAGACCCAGTACTTC.

The chain employs TRBV20-1 and TRBJ1-1; D is uncertain. Trimming pared 3 bases from V and 4 bases from J, leaving 12 bases between. This CDR3 spans 13 amino acids. Per germline, CDR1 DFQATT and CDR2 SNEGSKA (reference sequence). CDR3 nucleotides: TGCAGTGCTAGTAAAGACGAGGTCACTGAAGCTTTCTTT. This sequence encodes CSASKDEVTEAFF.

The CDR3 protein is CASTPFDGAGIAEAFF. In DNA form, the CDR3 reads TGTGCCAGCACCCCCTTCGATGGGGCCGGTATTGCTGAAGCTTTCTTT. The chain joins TRBV28 to TRBJ1-1, with D possibly TRBD1 on 5 matching bases. The CDR3 is made up of 16 amino acids. CDR1 MDHEN and CDR2 SYDVKM come from the germline V gene. Trimming removed 7 bases from V and 6 bases from J, with 24 bases in between. Supplemented by reference TRBV28 and TRBJ1-1, the full variable domain reads DVKVTQSSRYLVKRTGEKVFLECVQDMDHENMFWYRQDPGLGLRLIYFSYDVKMKEKGDIPEGYSVSREKKERFSLILESASTNQTSMYLCASTPFDGAGIAEAFFGQGTRLTVV.

The chain carries TRBV9 and TRBJ1-6; D might be TRBD1 (6 bases). The CDR3 is 15 residues long. Germline-derived CDR1 and CDR2 are SGDLS and YYNGEE. V dropped 3 bases and J dropped 10 bases, with 17 bases sitting between them. The CDR3 coding sequence is TGTGCCAGCAGCGCAAGGGGGACGCTAGACTCACCCCTCCACTTT. It yields the protein CASSARGTLDSPLHF.

This sequence joins TRBV5-1 and TRBJ2-6; the D call may be TRBD1 or TRBD2 (5 bases each). V lost 0 bases, J lost 2 bases, and 9 bases lay in between. In germline, CDR1 is SGHRS, CDR2 YFSETQ. The CDR3 runs 16 residues. The CDR3 bases are TGCGCCAGCAGCTTGGACGGGGACCCTGGGGCCAACGTCCTGACTTTC. Residues: CASSLDGDPGANVLTF.